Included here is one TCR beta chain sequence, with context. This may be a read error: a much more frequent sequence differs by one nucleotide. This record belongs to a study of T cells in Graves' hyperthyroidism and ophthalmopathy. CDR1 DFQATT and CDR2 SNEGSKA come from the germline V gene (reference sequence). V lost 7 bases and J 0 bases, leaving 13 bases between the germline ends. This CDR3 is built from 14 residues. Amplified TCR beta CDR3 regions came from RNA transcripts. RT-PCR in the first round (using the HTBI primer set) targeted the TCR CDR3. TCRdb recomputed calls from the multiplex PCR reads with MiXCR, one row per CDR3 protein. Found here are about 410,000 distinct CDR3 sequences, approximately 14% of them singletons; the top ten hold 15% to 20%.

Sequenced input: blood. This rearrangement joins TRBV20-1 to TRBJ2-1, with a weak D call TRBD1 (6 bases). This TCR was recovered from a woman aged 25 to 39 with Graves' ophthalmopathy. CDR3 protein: CSVRGYSSYNEQFF. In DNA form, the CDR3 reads TGCAGTGTGAGGGGGTACAGCTCCTACAATGAGCAGTTCTTC.